A single sample gave rise to the 30 T cell receptor beta chains below, sequenced in a study of blood T cell repertoires in COVID-19. TCRdb's copy holds only in-frame clones and misses some; the assay was immunoSEQ multiplex PCR. Among about 190,000 clones listed, roughly four fifths were seen once. Sequences were obtained from peripheral blood. These receptors came from a woman younger than 45 with acute or convalescent COVID-19.

The chain uses TRBV2 and TRBJ2-4; 7 bases are shared with TRBD1. Germline V gene lookup returns CDR1 SNHLY and CDR2 FYNNEI. This CDR3 region has 14 residues. V gave up 6 bases and J gave up 3 bases; unmatched junction bases: 5. The CDR3 here is CASRPRTGKNIQYF. CDR3 bases: TGTGCCAGCAGGCCCAGGACAGGCAAAAACATTCAGTACTTC. Drawing the rest from reference TRBV2 and TRBJ2-4, the complete variable domain is EPEVTQTPSHQVTQMGQEVILRCVPISNHLYFYWYRQILGQKVEFLVSFYNNEISEKSEIFDDQFSVERPDGSNFTLKIRSTKLEDSAMYFCASRPRTGKNIQYFGAGTRLSVL.

The chain combines TRBV9 with TRBJ1-2, with D possibly being TRBD1 (6 bases). CDR1 is SGDLS, CDR2 YYNGEE, per germline. Trimming left V 4 bases short and J 4 bases short, with 17 bases between. CDR3 length: 15 amino acids. This CDR3 is CASSPGQGDLYGYTF. CDR3 in DNA: TGTGCCAGCAGCCCGGGACAAGGGGACCTCTATGGCTACACCTTC.

The chain carries TRBV6-1 and TRBJ1-6; D may be TRBD1 (6 bases). The germline V and J ends were trimmed by 4 bases and 4 bases, with 20 bases remaining between them. CDR1 and CDR2 from the germline V gene are MNHNS and SASEGT. The CDR3 spans 18 residues. The CDR3 spells CASSGPPTGSDYNSPLHF. The CDR3 DNA reads as TGTGCCAGCAGTGGTCCCCCGACAGGTTCCGATTATAATTCACCCCTCCACTTT.

The rearrangement uses TRBV12-3 or TRBV12-4 and TRBJ2-5, with D perhaps matching TRBD2 (6 bases). The V end lost 2 bases, the J end lost 6 bases, and 10 bases lay between the germline ends. CDR3 length: 13 amino acids. DNA of the CDR3: TGTGCCAGCAGTTTAACTAGCCTAAAGACCCAGTACTTC. Translation gives CASSLTSLKTQYF.

CDR3 amino acids: CASSPPGTSPFYGYTF. CDR3 nucleotides: TGCGCCAGCAGCCCCCCGGGAACCTCGCCATTCTATGGCTACACCTTC. The chain recombines TRBV4-1 with TRBJ1-2; D unresolved. V was cut by 4 bases and J by 4 bases, with 19 bases left in between. Germline CDR1 MGHRA, CDR2 YSYEKL. CDR3 size: 16 residues.

The chain is built from TRBV3-1 (or the pseudogene TRBV3-2) and TRBJ1-2, with 7 bases identical to TRBD1. Germline lookup yields CDR1 LGHDT and CDR2 YNNKEL (reference sequence). This CDR3 comprises 15 residues. Germline trimming cut 3 bases from V and 4 bases from J; bases unmatched to any gene: 8. This CDR3 is CASSHQRGRGYGYTF. For the CDR3, the DNA is TGTGCCAGCAGCCACCAAAGGGGGCGCGGCTATGGCTACACCTTC.

The table lists this clone with a count of one. The chain couples TRBV28 to TRBJ1-5, with D perhaps matching TRBD1 (6 bases). Germline V gene data show CDR1 as MDHEN and CDR2 as SYDVKM. This CDR3 has 18 residues. V gave up 7 bases and J gave up 3 bases, with 25 bases separating them. In DNA form, the CDR3 reads TGTGCCAGCACTCCCGTCCCCTTCTCCGGACAGCCCAATCAGCCCCAGCATTTT. This gives the protein CASTPVPFSGQPNQPQHF.

In this sample, this clone turned up a few times. The chain links TRBV7-2 to TRBJ1-3; no definite D call. The length of the CDR3 is 16 residues. Germline loops: CDR1 SGHTA, CDR2 FQGNSA. V was trimmed by 0 bases and J by 3 bases, leaving 12 bases between them. The CDR3 protein is CASSLAPGKGGNTIYF. The CDR3, as DNA: TGTGCCAGCAGCTTAGCACCGGGGAAGGGTGGAAACACCATATATTTT. Based on the CDR3 plus reference TRBV7-2 and TRBJ1-3, the full variable domain is GAGVSQSPSNKVTEKGKDVELRCDPISGHTALYWYRQSLGQGLEFLIYFQGNSAPDKSGLPSDRFSAERTGGSVSTLTIQRTQQEDSAVYLCASSLAPGKGGNTIYFGEGSWLTVV.

The chain joins TRBV19 to TRBJ1-5, with D perhaps TRBD1 (5 bases). With 9 bases removed from V and 5 bases from J, the gap between germline ends came to 20 bases. The germline V gene has CDR1 LNHDA and CDR2 SQIVND (reference sequence). There are 15 residues in the CDR3. The CDR3 region is CASNSLQGMDQPQHF. In nucleotides, the CDR3 is TGTGCCAGCAACTCGCTCCAGGGAATGGATCAGCCCCAGCATTTT.

V and J are TRBV5-1 and TRBJ2-3; TRBD2 matches 12 bases. The CDR3 is made up of 15 amino acids. V was pared by 1 base and J by 7 bases, with 4 bases of the junction left unmatched. Per germline, CDR1 SGHRS and CDR2 YFSETQ. The CDR3 protein is CASSLTSGGQYTQYF. CDR3 DNA: TGCGCCAGCAGCTTGACTAGCGGGGGGCAATATACGCAGTATTTT.

The V call is TRBV28, the J call TRBJ1-2; D is unclear. There are 10 residues in the CDR3. Trimming pared 6 bases from V and 8 bases from J, leaving 7 bases between. The V gene's germline CDR1 is MDHEN and CDR2 SYDVKM. As DNA, the CDR3 is TGTGCCAGCAGGGGCAAGGGCTACACCTTC. Translated, it gives CASRGKGYTF.

The gene calls are TRBV18 and TRBJ1-1; weak D call: TRBD1 (5 bases). Germline CDR1 and CDR2: KGHSH and LQKENI. V shed 4 bases and J shed 2 bases, with 11 bases lying between them. The CDR3 runs to 14 residues. The CDR3 loop is CASSLQGGNTEAFF. The CDR3 DNA follows: TGTGCCAGCTCACTCCAGGGAGGCAACACTGAAGCTTTCTTT.

The J gene is TRBJ1-3, the V gene TRBV19; 7 bases map to TRBD1. The ends lost 7 bases at V and 3 bases at J; junction bases unmatched: 12. The CDR3 loop spans 16 amino acids. CDR1 is LNHDA and CDR2 is SQIVND in the germline V gene (reference sequence). CDR3 bases: TGTGCCAGTACCATCCAAGGGGGCGCGGGTGGAAACACCATATATTTT. This gives the protein CASTIQGGAGGNTIYF.

This clone has only a few counts. Different DNA sequences within this sample yield the same CDR3. The chain is built from TRBV3-1 (or the pseudogene TRBV3-2) and TRBJ1-5; no firm D call. The V and J ends lost 4 bases and 0 bases respectively, with 10 bases between them. Germline V gene sequence: CDR1 LGHDT, CDR2 YNNKEL (reference sequence). The CDR3 sequence is 15 residues long. This chain's CDR3 is CASSPTRNSNQPQHF. CDR3 nucleotide sequence: TGTGCCAGCAGCCCGACAAGGAATAGCAATCAGCCCCAGCATTTT.

The CDR3 DNA reads TGTGCCAGCAGCGGGGGGCAGACGCTGTCACCCCTCCACTTT. Encoded protein: CASSGGQTLSPLHF. The rearrangement links TRBV9 to TRBJ1-6; a weak D match, TRBD1 (6 bases). V lost 3 bases to trimming and J lost 10 bases, with 14 bases between them. The germline gives CDR1 SGDLS, CDR2 YYNGEE. This CDR3 has 14 amino acids.

This clone was detected only a few times. The chain employs TRBV27 and TRBJ1-2; 7 positions match TRBD1. J gave up 2 bases and V 3 bases, and 3 bases lay outside the gene matches. Germline V gene data show CDR1 as MNHEY and CDR2 as SMNVEV (reference sequence). The CDR3 is 14 amino acids. The CDR3 bases are TGTGCCAGCAGTTTTTCGGACAGGAACTATGGCTACACCTTC. Protein sequence: CASSFSDRNYGYTF.

V usage is TRBV3-1 (or the pseudogene TRBV3-2) and J usage is TRBJ1-5; D is perhaps TRBD1 (5 bases). Germline V gives CDR1 LGHDT, CDR2 YNNKEL (reference sequence). CDR3 length: 19 residues. The V end was cut by 0 bases, the J end by 6 bases, with 24 bases between. The CDR3 DNA reads as TGTGCCAGCAGCCAAGAAAATGAGTTATTAGCAGGGATTGGTCAGCCCCAGCATTTT. This gives the protein CASSQENELLAGIGQPQHF.

The J gene is TRBJ2-3, the V gene TRBV27, with TRBD2 identical over 7 bases. Germline lookup yields CDR1 MNHEY and CDR2 SMNVEV (reference sequence). This CDR3 is 15 amino acids long. The J segment lost 4 bases and the V segment lost 4 bases, leaving 8 bases of the junction unmatched. The CDR3 is CASSSMAGVADTQYF. The CDR3 DNA reads TGTGCCAGCAGTTCCATGGCGGGAGTGGCAGATACGCAGTATTTT.

The chain recombines TRBV2 with TRBJ1-2, with 7 bases aligning to TRBD1. This CDR3 has 13 residues. Germline V lookup: CDR1 SNHLY, CDR2 FYNNEI. The ends lost 10 bases at V and 4 bases at J; junction bases unmatched: 9. This CDR3 is CATKGAFFYGYTF. The CDR3 DNA follows: TGTGCCACTAAGGGGGCCTTCTTCTATGGCTACACCTTC.

This chain links TRBV9 with TRBJ1-1; D unresolved. V was pared by 5 bases and J by 1 base, with 15 bases between. The CDR3 is made up of 15 amino acids. The V gene's germline CDR1 is SGDLS and CDR2 YYNGEE. The CDR3, as DNA: TGTGCCAGCAGTCTTAGGCCTGAGGGGAACACTGAAGCTTTCTTT. Translation: CASSLRPEGNTEAFF.

The CDR3 nucleotides read TGTGCCAGCAGCGTCCAAGGGACAGGGGCCAGCGGCGGCTACACCTTC. It codes for CASSVQGTGASGGYTF. V gene TRBV9 combines with J gene TRBJ1-2; TRBD1 matches at 10 bases. Trimming cost V 2 bases and J 8 bases; bases outside gene matches: 12. Germline V gives CDR1 SGDLS, CDR2 YYNGEE. This CDR3 has 16 amino acids.

The rearrangement uses TRBV5-6 and TRBJ2-7; D may be TRBD1 (5 bases). Trimming stripped 5 bases from V and 5 bases from J, with 17 bases between. This CDR3 spans 14 amino acids. Germline values: CDR1 SGHDT, CDR2 YYEEEE. This CDR3 reads CASSLGRGSNEQYF. CDR3 nucleotide sequence: TGTGCCAGCAGTCTGGGTAGGGGCTCAAACGAGCAGTACTTC.

This clone was seen more than once but under ten times. A junction end diverges from the germline sequence, so it may reflect a read error. The chain links TRBV6-4 to TRBJ2-1; TRBD2 matches at 12 bases. CDR1 is MRHNA and CDR2 is SNTAGT in the germline V gene. This CDR3 spans 19 amino acids. This chain's CDR3 is CASSNSREGLAGVYNEQFF. The CDR3 nucleotides are TGTGCCAGCAGTAACTCGAGGGAGGGACTAGCGGGTGTCTACAATGAGCAGTTCTTC.

The chain's CDR3 is CSARDRYQYF. In DNA form, the CDR3 reads TGCAGTGCTAGAGACAGGTATCAGTACTTC. J is TRBJ2-7 and V is TRBV20-1, with D uncertain. The germline V and J ends were trimmed by 0 bases and 10 bases, with 7 bases remaining between them. This CDR3 has 10 residues. CDR1 is DFQATT, CDR2 SNEGSKA, per germline (reference sequence).

The rearrangement links TRBV23-1 to TRBJ1-5, with D possibly being TRBD1 (6 bases). TRBV23-1 qualifies as an ORF whose function is uncertain. The V and J ends lost 0 bases and 7 bases respectively, with 7 bases between them. The CDR3 runs 13 residues. The CDR3 is CASSQSQGQPQHF. CDR3 coding DNA: TGCGCCAGCAGTCAATCACAGGGACAGCCCCAGCATTTT.

V usage is TRBV5-1 and J usage is TRBJ2-5; a weak D match, TRBD1 (6 bases). Germline V gene lookup returns CDR1 SGHRS and CDR2 YFSETQ. Trimming took 2 bases from V and 1 from J, leaving 9 bases between them. The CDR3 contains 14 residues. This CDR3 is CASSLQGPQETQYF. CDR3 DNA: TGCGCCAGCAGCTTACAGGGACCCCAAGAGACCCAGTACTTC.

Of note for this clone: This sample also contains other DNA sequences that code for the same CDR3. V gene TRBV12-3 or TRBV12-4 combines with J gene TRBJ1-4; a possible D gene is TRBD1 (5 bases). V was clipped by 2 bases and J by 7 bases, with 8 bases between them. The CDR3 loop spans 13 amino acids. The CDR3: CASSLSGLEKLFF. The CDR3 region has the DNA TGTGCCAGCAGTTTATCGGGACTTGAAAAACTGTTTTTT.

CDR3 DNA sequence: TGTGCCAGCAGCCAAGTGTTGAGGAATGAGCAGTTCTTC. It encodes CASSQVLRNEQFF. This chain uses TRBV3-1 (or the pseudogene TRBV3-2) with TRBJ2-1; D remains ambiguous. V shed 1 base and J shed 7 bases, with 8 bases lying between them. Looked up from germline, CDR1 is LGHDT and CDR2 is YNNKEL (reference sequence). This CDR3 region has 13 residues.

This rearrangement joins TRBV6-5 to TRBJ2-2, with 13 positions matching TRBD2. After removal of 6 bases from V and 5 bases from J, the junction contained 0 bases not matched to a gene. Germline V lookup: CDR1 MNHEY, CDR2 SVGAGI. CDR3 length: 14 residues. Here the CDR3 reads CASRGLAGTGELFF. The CDR3, as DNA: TGTGCCAGCAGGGGACTAGCGGGAACCGGGGAGCTGTTTTTT.

The sample holds one count of this clone. The chain carries TRBV9 and TRBJ2-5; TRBD1 aligns across 9 bases. Germline V gives CDR1 SGDLS, CDR2 YYNGEE. V lost 4 bases, J lost 5 bases, and 9 bases stayed unmatched. The CDR3 has 15 amino acids. CDR3 region: CASSLTGGRGETQYF. The CDR3 DNA sequence: TGTGCCAGCAGCTTAACAGGGGGCAGGGGGGAGACCCAGTACTTC.